The entry that follows covers one TCR beta chain sequence. The CDR3 is 16 amino acids. Deletions cut 3 bases from V and 1 base from J, with 13 bases between. The V gene's germline CDR1 is LNHDA and CDR2 SQIVND (reference sequence). The data are from a study of OX40 agonist ivuxolimab in advanced cancers. Across the study: Three patients responded partially, comprising one with hepatocellular carcinoma and two with cutaneous melanoma.

Generated by immunoSEQ multiplex PCR, the TCRdb table keeps only in-frame clones and is missing some. The data show about 27,000 clones, under 90% seen once. The chain uses TRBV19 and TRBJ1-5; D gene unclear. This clonotype was obtained from an adult with an advanced solid tumor such as melanoma, head and neck, liver or kidney cancer. Sample: CD4+ or CD8+ T cells sorted from blood, taken in a trial of the OX40 agonist ivuxolimab. The CDR3 spells CASSIKSGKSNQPQHF. CDR3 nucleotide sequence: TGTGCCAGTAGTATCAAGTCCGGAAAAAGCAATCAGCCCCAGCATTTT.